Listed here are 27 T cell receptor beta chains from one sample, sequenced in a study of blood T cell repertoires in COVID-19. Sequencing was performed with immunoSEQ multiplex PCR; in TCRdb, only in-frame clones are kept and a portion is missing. The sample lists fewer than 300,000 clones, about 89% occurring once. Sample: peripheral blood. The receptor source for this set is a man between 25 and 39 years old with acute or convalescent COVID-19.

The V gene is TRBV13, the J gene TRBJ2-7; TRBD2 might be the D (5 bases). The CDR3 spans 17 residues. The V gene lost 3 bases and the J gene lost 5 bases, with 23 bases spanning the gap. Germline CDR1 and CDR2: PRHDT and FYEKMQ (reference sequence). The CDR3 spells CASSLGSDFMGPHEQYF. CDR3 nucleotides: TGTGCCAGCAGCTTGGGATCGGACTTCATGGGTCCCCACGAGCAGTACTTC.

The chain links TRBV19 to TRBJ1-3; D uncertain. V lost 3 bases to trimming and J lost 0 bases, with 9 bases between them. The CDR3 length is 15 residues. CDR1 and CDR2 (germline): LNHDA, SQIVND (reference sequence). The CDR3 is CASSMYRSSGNTIYF. In DNA form, the CDR3 reads TGTGCCAGTAGTATGTATCGGAGCTCTGGAAACACCATATATTTT. The whole variable domain, filled in from reference TRBV19 and TRBJ1-3, reads DGGITQSPKYLFRKEGQNVTLSCEQNLNHDAMYWYRQDPGQGLRLIYYSQIVNDFQKGDIAEGYSVSREKKESFPLTVTSAQKNPTAFYLCASSMYRSSGNTIYFGEGSWLTVV.

V gene TRBV18 combines with J gene TRBJ2-7, with a possible D match to TRBD1 (7 bases). V lost 2 bases and J lost 2, with 13 bases in between. Per the germline V gene, CDR1 is KGHSH and CDR2 is LQKENI. The CDR3 has 15 residues. The chain's CDR3 is CASSPGAGGPYEQYF. The DNA of the CDR3 is TGTGCCAGCTCACCAGGGGCAGGGGGGCCCTACGAGCAGTACTTC.

This sequence joins TRBV12-5 and TRBJ1-2; 7 positions agree with TRBD1. Germline assignment: CDR1 LGHNT and CDR2 FRNRAP. J gave up 2 bases and V 9 bases, and 3 bases lay outside the gene matches. The CDR3 covers 12 residues. The CDR3 DNA follows: TGTGCTAGCGACAGGGCAAACTATGGCTACACCTTC. Protein product: CASDRANYGYTF. Together with reference TRBV12-5 and TRBJ1-2, the CDR3 gives the full variable domain: DARVTQTPRHKVTEMGQEVTMRCQPILGHNTVFWYRQTMMQGLELLAYFRNRAPLDDSGMPKDRFSAEMPDATLATLKIQPSEPRDSAVYFCASDRANYGYTFGSGTRLTVV.

The V and J genes are TRBV5-5 and TRBJ2-3; D not resolved. The CDR3 loop spans 14 amino acids. The germline V gene encodes CDR1 SGHKS and CDR2 YYEKEE (reference sequence). The ends were cut back, 2 bases at V and 2 bases at J, with 9 bases in the middle. CDR3 sequence: CASSLETDTDTQYF. Written as DNA, the CDR3 is TGTGCCAGCAGCTTAGAGACTGACACAGATACGCAGTATTTT.

V and J are TRBV6-4 and TRBJ1-2, with TRBD1 matching over 7 bases. The germline CDR1 and CDR2 sequences are MRHNA and SNTAGT. J was trimmed by 7 bases and V by 5 bases; bases with no gene match: 13. This CDR3 spans 15 amino acids. CDR3 nucleotides: TGTGCCAGCAGTCCCGATTGGACAGGCTTGGGTGGCTACACCTTC. This codes for CASSPDWTGLGGYTF.

CDR3 region: CATSDPAVGAGDPHEQFF. CDR3 DNA sequence: TGTGCCACCAGTGATCCTGCCGTGGGCGCGGGAGATCCCCATGAGCAGTTCTTC. The chain recombines TRBV24-1 with TRBJ2-1; TRBD2 agrees at 7 bases. With 3 bases clipped from V and 8 bases from J, the junction kept 18 bases outside the gene matches. Germline V CDR1 and CDR2: KGHDR, SFDVKD. CDR3 length equals 18 residues.

This rearrangement joins TRBV9 to TRBJ2-7; D is possibly TRBD2 (6 bases). This CDR3 contains 14 residues. The germline V and J ends were trimmed by 2 bases and 3 bases, with 12 bases remaining between them. CDR1 SGDLS and CDR2 YYNGEE come from the germline V gene. CDR3 DNA sequence: TGTGCCAGCAGCGTCGACCCGACTAGCTACGAGCAGTACTTC. Protein sequence: CASSVDPTSYEQYF.

Concerning this clone: The junction differs from germline at one of its ends, possibly a read error. The gene calls are TRBV7-7 and TRBJ2-5; perhaps TRBD1 as D (6 bases). This CDR3 region has 14 residues. Germline CDR1 is SSHAT and CDR2 is FNYEAQ (reference sequence). DNA of the CDR3: TGTGCTAGCAGCCTCGGGGACACCCAAGAGACCCAGTACTTC. Translating gives CASSLGDTQETQYF.

The V call is TRBV14, the J call TRBJ2-1; TRBD2 aligns across 10 bases. J gave up 2 bases and V 4 bases, and 2 bases lay outside the gene matches. The germline V gene encodes CDR1 SGHDN and CDR2 FVKESK. This CDR3 comprises 15 residues. The CDR3, as DNA: TGTGCCAGCAGCCCACTAGCGGGACCCTACAATGAGCAGTTCTTC. This gives the protein CASSPLAGPYNEQFF. The full variable domain, its missing parts supplied by reference TRBV14 and TRBJ2-1, is EAGVTQFPSHSVIEKGQTVTLRCDPISGHDNLYWYRRVMGKEIKFLLHFVKESKQDESGMPNNRFLAERTGGTYSTLKVQPAELEDSGVYFCASSPLAGPYNEQFFGPGTRLTVL.

The chain couples TRBV11-2 to TRBJ2-7; D might be TRBD1 (6 bases). The V end was cut by 7 bases, the J end by 6 bases, with 13 bases between. The CDR3 totals 12 residues. The germline V gene encodes CDR1 SGHAT and CDR2 FQNNGV. As DNA, the CDR3 is TGTGCCAGCACCACAAACAGGGCCGAGCAGTACTTC. Translating it yields CASTTNRAEQYF.

V usage is TRBV15 and J usage is TRBJ2-2; no firm D call. Trimming shortened V by 5 bases and J by 1 base, and 11 bases separated the two germline ends. Germline assignment: CDR1 LNHNV and CDR2 YYDKDF (reference sequence). The CDR3 is 15 residues long. CDR3 protein: CATSLSYLNTGELFF. CDR3 coding DNA: TGTGCCACCAGCCTGTCCTACCTGAACACCGGGGAGCTGTTTTTT.

The V call is TRBV5-1, the J call TRBJ2-1, with 12 bases identical to TRBD2. Germline CDR1 is SGHRS and CDR2 is YFSETQ. The CDR3 totals 16 residues. Trimming cost V 2 bases and J 8 bases; bases outside gene matches: 8. CDR3 region: CASSFRLAGASDEQFF. CDR3 nucleotide sequence: TGCGCCAGCAGCTTTCGACTAGCGGGAGCCTCGGATGAGCAGTTCTTC. Filled out from reference TRBV5-1 and TRBJ2-1, the complete variable domain reads KAGVTQTPRYLIKTRGQQVTLSCSPISGHRSVSWYQQTPGQGLQFLFEYFSETQRNKGNFPGRFSGRQFSNSRSEMNVSTLELGDSALYLCASSFRLAGASDEQFFGPGTRLTVL.

V and J are TRBV12-3 or TRBV12-4 and TRBJ2-1; a weak D match, TRBD1 (6 bases). Trimming cost V 1 base and J 13 bases, with 14 bases left between them. The CDR3 runs to 13 residues. In nucleotides, the CDR3 is TGTGCCAGCAGTTTAGAGGGACAAAGGCAACAGTTCTTC. It encodes CASSLEGQRQQFF.

J is TRBJ1-2 and V is TRBV19; TRBD1 matches at 7 bases. Looked up from germline, CDR1 is LNHDA and CDR2 is SQIVND (reference sequence). The CDR3 has 14 amino acids. The ends lost 3 bases at V and 7 bases at J; junction bases unmatched: 8. In DNA form, the CDR3 reads TGTGCCAGTAGTATTATGGAGGGGGCAGGTGGCTACACCTTC. Translated: CASSIMEGAGGYTF. The full variable domain, in which reference TRBV19 and TRBJ1-2 provide the parts outside the CDR3, is DGGITQSPKYLFRKEGQNVTLSCEQNLNHDAMYWYRQDPGQGLRLIYYSQIVNDFQKGDIAEGYSVSREKKESFPLTVTSAQKNPTAFYLCASSIMEGAGGYTFGSGTRLTVV.

V gene TRBV27 combines with J gene TRBJ2-1, with TRBD1 identical over 8 bases. This CDR3 contains 14 residues. With V trimmed by 2 bases and J by 4 bases, 1 base remained unmatched. Germline loops: CDR1 MNHEY, CDR2 SMNVEV (reference sequence). The CDR3, as DNA: TGTGCCAGCAGTTTAGACAGGGGTTACAATGAGCAGTTCTTC. It yields the protein CASSLDRGYNEQFF.

The chain combines TRBV19 with TRBJ1-1, with D unresolved. The V gene lost 6 bases and the J gene lost 11 bases, with 31 bases spanning the gap. CDR3 length equals 17 residues. In germline, CDR1 is LNHDA, CDR2 SQIVND (reference sequence). CDR3 region: CASRPSPPLSPPIEAFF. The CDR3 nucleotides are TGTGCCAGTAGACCATCCCCCCCCTTGTCCCCCCCGATCGAGGCTTTCTTT.

Only one count was recorded for this clone. The rearrangement joins TRBV30 to TRBJ2-7; D call uncertain. This CDR3 has 12 residues. V was cut by 4 bases and J by 6 bases, with 13 bases left in between. Per germline, CDR1 GTSNPN and CDR2 SVGIG (reference sequence). CDR3 amino acids: CAWTSVSLEQYF. CDR3 bases: TGTGCCTGGACGTCGGTCTCCCTCGAGCAGTACTTC.

This chain uses TRBV28 with TRBJ1-5, with D maybe TRBD1 (6 bases). Trimming left V 6 bases short and J 2 bases short, with 17 bases between. Germline V gene sequence: CDR1 MDHEN, CDR2 SYDVKM. The CDR3 spans 16 residues. In nucleotides, the CDR3 is TGTGCCAGCAGACCCTACAGGGTAAGGGGCAATCAGCCCCAGCATTTT. Protein sequence: CASRPYRVRGNQPQHF. Using reference TRBV28 and TRBJ1-5 for the parts outside the CDR3, the full variable domain is DVKVTQSSRYLVKRTGEKVFLECVQDMDHENMFWYRQDPGLGLRLIYFSYDVKMKEKGDIPEGYSVSREKKERFSLILESASTNQTSMYLCASRPYRVRGNQPQHFGDGTRLSIL.

This chain joins TRBV7-6 and TRBJ2-5; no clear D gene. The CDR3 runs to 13 residues. CDR1 and CDR2 from the germline V gene are SGHVS and FNYEAQ. V lost 1 base and J lost 3, with 6 bases in between. The DNA for the CDR3 is TGTGCCAGCAGCTTAGAAGCCAAAGAGACCCAGTACTTC. Translated: CASSLEAKETQYF.

This rearrangement joins TRBV5-1 to TRBJ1-5, with D uncertain. Germline loops: CDR1 SGHRS, CDR2 YFSETQ. This CDR3 has 16 residues. V was pared by 1 base and J by 2 bases, with 13 bases between. The CDR3 protein is CASSLTVLTGNQPQHF. The CDR3 region has the DNA TGCGCCAGCAGCTTGACGGTGCTAACGGGCAATCAGCCCCAGCATTTT. Drawing the rest from reference TRBV5-1 and TRBJ1-5, the complete variable domain is KAGVTQTPRYLIKTRGQQVTLSCSPISGHRSVSWYQQTPGQGLQFLFEYFSETQRNKGNFPGRFSGRQFSNSRSEMNVSTLELGDSALYLCASSLTVLTGNQPQHFGDGTRLSIL.

The chain has TRBV7-2 and TRBJ2-5, with a possible D match to TRBD2 (6 bases). V lost 3 bases, J lost 3 bases, and 8 bases lay in between. The CDR3 is made up of 13 amino acids. The germline V gene has CDR1 SGHTA and CDR2 FQGNSA. CDR3 bases: TGTGCCAGCAGCTTTGGCGGGAAAGAGACCCAGTACTTC. As protein: CASSFGGKETQYF.

This sequence joins TRBV28 and TRBJ1-4, with a tentative D call TRBD1 (5 bases). The CDR3 is made up of 13 amino acids. Per germline, CDR1 MDHEN and CDR2 SYDVKM. V lost 2 bases, J lost 9 bases, and 10 bases lay in between. In DNA, the CDR3 is TGTGCCAGCAGTTTAGGTGCAGGGAAAAAACTGTTTTTT. Amino acid sequence: CASSLGAGKKLFF.

The V call is TRBV6-1, the J call TRBJ1-1, with 12 bases aligning to TRBD1. There are 16 residues in the CDR3. Looked up from germline, CDR1 is MNHNS and CDR2 is SASEGT. V trimming: 4 bases; J trimming: 3 bases; junction bases outside the gene matches: 6. CDR3 coding DNA: TGTGCCAGCAGTGTCGGGACAGGGGGCTGGGACACTGAAGCTTTCTTT. Its protein product is CASSVGTGGWDTEAFF.

The rearrangement uses TRBV5-4 and TRBJ2-5, with 9 bases identical to TRBD2. This CDR3 comprises 15 residues. Trimming cost V 0 bases and J 3 bases; bases outside gene matches: 3. Germline V gene sequence: CDR1 SGHNT, CDR2 YYREEE (reference sequence). CDR3 coding DNA: TGTGCCAGCAGCTTGGCCCCTAGCGGGGAAGAGACCCAGTACTTC. Protein: CASSLAPSGEETQYF.

The rearrangement joins TRBV11-3 to TRBJ2-7, with 11 nucleotides matching TRBD1. Per the germline V gene, CDR1 is SGHNT and CDR2 is YENEEA. The V segment lost 4 bases and the J segment 5 bases; nucleotides outside the gene matches: 4. The CDR3 spans 14 residues. The CDR3 region is CASSSGTGGHEQYF. In DNA, the CDR3 is TGTGCCAGCAGCTCCGGGACAGGGGGTCACGAGCAGTACTTC. Combining the CDR3 with reference TRBV11-3 and TRBJ2-7 gives the whole variable domain EAGVVQSPRYKIIEKKQPVAFWCNPISGHNTLYWYLQNLGQGPELLIRYENEEAVDDSQLPKDRFSAERLKGVDSTLKIQPAELGDSAVYLCASSSGTGGHEQYFGPGTRLTVT.

The chain links TRBV30 to TRBJ1-2, with a possible D match to TRBD1 (6 bases). The CDR3 sequence is 13 residues long. CDR1 is GTSNPN and CDR2 is SVGIG in the germline V gene (reference sequence). V gave up 0 bases and J gave up 6 bases, with 11 bases separating them. The CDR3 here is CAWSVIRGHGYTF. The CDR3 nucleotides are TGTGCCTGGAGTGTAATCAGGGGTCATGGCTACACCTTC.